The 7 T cell receptor beta chains below come from one sample, sequenced in a study of T cell repertoires in cytomegalovirus infection. The antigens of these receptors remain unknown. TCRdb re-analysed the reads in MiXCR, keeping a single row per CDR3 protein. The sample lists approximately 74,000 distinct CDR3 sequences; around 37% were seen once. The source material was CD8+ T cells from cultured PBMCs, sampled from culture after CMV antigen stimulation. Receptor source: a human donor in good health (CMV status not recorded). Some clones in this sample may be carry-over from other donors' samples.

There are many counts of this clonotype. The genes are TRBV20-1 and TRBJ2-4, with D possibly matching TRBD1 (6 bases). Germline CDR1 and CDR2: DFQATT and SNEGSKA (reference sequence). There are 15 residues in the CDR3. Between the trimmed V and J ends, which lost 0 bases and 7 bases, there was a span of 16 bases. The CDR3 here is CSARELQGNPNIQYF. DNA of the CDR3: TGCAGTGCTAGAGAACTACAGGGAAACCCCAACATTCAGTACTTC.

This clonotype turned up a few times. This chain uses TRBV11-1 with TRBJ2-3, with TRBD2 identical over 14 bases. Looked up from germline, CDR1 is SGHAT and CDR2 is FQDESV (reference sequence). The CDR3 totals 16 residues. V trimming: 4 bases; J trimming: 5 bases; junction bases outside the gene matches: 5. CDR3 bases: TGTGCCAGCAGCTGGAGGACTAGCGGGGGGAAAGATACGCAGTATTTT. Translation gives CASSWRTSGGKDTQYF.

The count of this clonotype is one. The chain uses TRBV12-3 or TRBV12-4 and TRBJ1-4; D gene unclear. The CDR3 contains 14 residues. V lost 6 bases to trimming and J lost 8 bases, with 16 bases between them. The CDR3 is CASRTESPSEKLFF. DNA of the CDR3: TGTGCCAGCAGGACTGAATCACCGTCGGAAAAACTGTTTTTT.

Regarding this clonotype: A read error may be the cause here, since a much bigger clone is one base away. The gene calls are TRBV3-1 and TRBJ2-7; TRBD2 matches 7 bases. CDR3 length: 14 amino acids. The V and J ends lost 1 base and 3 bases, in that order; junction bases with no gene match: 3. Germline V gene data show CDR1 as LGHDT and CDR2 as YNNKEL (reference sequence). DNA of the CDR3: TGTGCCAGCAGCCAAGGTAGCGGGTGCTACGAGCAGTACTTC. Amino acid sequence: CASSQGSGCYEQYF.

V is TRBV28 and J is TRBJ2-1; tentatively, D is TRBD2 (6 bases). V dropped 5 bases and J dropped 9 bases, with 23 bases sitting between them. The CDR3 sequence is 16 residues long. From germline, CDR1 is MDHEN and CDR2 SYDVKM. In DNA, the CDR3 is TGTGCCAGCAGTCCCCTCTCTGATTGGCGGGGTGGTGAGCAGTTCTTC. Its translation: CASSPLSDWRGGEQFF. The variable domain in full, completed from reference TRBV28 and TRBJ2-1, reads DVKVTQSSRYLVKRTGEKVFLECVQDMDHENMFWYRQDPGLGLRLIYFSYDVKMKEKGDIPEGYSVSREKKERFSLILESASTNQTSMYLCASSPLSDWRGGEQFFGPGTRLTVL.

This clonotype was detected only a few times. The J gene is TRBJ1-1, the V gene TRBV10-3; D is unclear. The CDR3 runs to 16 residues. CDR1 is ENHRY, CDR2 SYGVKD, per germline. Trimming cost V 10 bases and J 7 bases, with 28 bases left between them. In nucleotides, the CDR3 is TGTGCCACCTCCGTCCCCGAAACGACAAAACGTGATGAAGCTTTCTTT. Residues: CATSVPETTKRDEAFF.

The chain carries TRBV28 and TRBJ2-7; TRBD1 might be the D (5 bases). V was trimmed by 2 bases and J by 5 bases, leaving 10 bases between them. Germline CDR1 and CDR2: MDHEN and SYDVKM. The CDR3 runs to 13 residues. CDR3 in amino acids: CASSLQGYHEQYF. DNA of the CDR3: TGTGCCAGCAGTTTACAGGGTTACCACGAGCAGTACTTC.